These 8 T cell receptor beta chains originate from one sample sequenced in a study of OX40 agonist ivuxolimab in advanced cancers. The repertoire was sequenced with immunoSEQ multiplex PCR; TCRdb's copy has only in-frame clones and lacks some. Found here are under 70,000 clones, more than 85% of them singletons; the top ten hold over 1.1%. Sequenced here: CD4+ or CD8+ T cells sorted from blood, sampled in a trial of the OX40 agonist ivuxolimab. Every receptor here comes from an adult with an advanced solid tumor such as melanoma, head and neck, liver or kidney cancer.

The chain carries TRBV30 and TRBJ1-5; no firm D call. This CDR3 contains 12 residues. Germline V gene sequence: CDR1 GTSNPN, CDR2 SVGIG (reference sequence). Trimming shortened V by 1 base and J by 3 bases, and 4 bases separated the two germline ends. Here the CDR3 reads CAWSGDNQPQHF. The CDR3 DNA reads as TGTGCCTGGAGTGGGGACAATCAGCCCCAGCATTTT.

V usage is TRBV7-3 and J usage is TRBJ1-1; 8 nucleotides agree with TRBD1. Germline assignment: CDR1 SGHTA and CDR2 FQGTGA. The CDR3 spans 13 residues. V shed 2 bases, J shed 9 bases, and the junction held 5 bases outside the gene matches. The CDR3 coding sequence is TGTGCCAGCAGCTTAGGGACAGGCAGAAAAGCTTTCTTT. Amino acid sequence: CASSLGTGRKAFF.

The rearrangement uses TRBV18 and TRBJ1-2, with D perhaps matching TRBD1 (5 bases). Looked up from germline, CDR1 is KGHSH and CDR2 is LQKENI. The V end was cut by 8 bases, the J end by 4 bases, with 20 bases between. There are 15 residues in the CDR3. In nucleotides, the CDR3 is TGTGCCAGCCGACCTCAGGGAGATACCCTCTATGGCTACACCTTC. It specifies CASRPQGDTLYGYTF.

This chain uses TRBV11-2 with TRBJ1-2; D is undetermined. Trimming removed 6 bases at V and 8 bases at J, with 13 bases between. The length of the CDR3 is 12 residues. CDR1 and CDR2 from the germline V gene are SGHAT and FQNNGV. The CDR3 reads CASRSGLGGYTF. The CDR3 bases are TGTGCCAGCAGAAGTGGCTTAGGCGGCTACACCTTC.

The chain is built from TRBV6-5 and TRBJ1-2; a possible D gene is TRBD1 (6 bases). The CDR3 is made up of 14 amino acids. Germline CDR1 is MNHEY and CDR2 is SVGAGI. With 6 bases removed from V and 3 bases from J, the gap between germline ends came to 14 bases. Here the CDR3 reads CASSRDGGYYGYTF. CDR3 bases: TGTGCCAGCAGCCGGGACGGGGGCTACTATGGCTACACCTTC.

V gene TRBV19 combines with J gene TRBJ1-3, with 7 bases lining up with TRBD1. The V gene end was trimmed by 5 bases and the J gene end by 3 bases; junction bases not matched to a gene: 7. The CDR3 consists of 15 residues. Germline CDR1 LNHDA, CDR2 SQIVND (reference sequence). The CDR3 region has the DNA TGTGCCAGTAGTGCCTCGACAGGGAATGGAAACACCATATATTTT. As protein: CASSASTGNGNTIYF.

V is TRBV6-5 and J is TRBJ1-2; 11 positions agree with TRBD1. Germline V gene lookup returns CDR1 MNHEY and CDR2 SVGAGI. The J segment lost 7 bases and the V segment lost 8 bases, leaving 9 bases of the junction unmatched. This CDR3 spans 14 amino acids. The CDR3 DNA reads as TGTGCCAGCTTACGGGACAGGGGGTCCGGTGGCTACACCTTC. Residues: CASLRDRGSGGYTF.

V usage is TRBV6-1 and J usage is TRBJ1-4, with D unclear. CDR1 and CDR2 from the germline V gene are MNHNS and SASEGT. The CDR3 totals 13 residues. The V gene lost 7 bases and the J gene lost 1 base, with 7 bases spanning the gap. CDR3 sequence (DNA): TGTGCCAGCACCGACGGAACTAATGAAAAACTGTTTTTT. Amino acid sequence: CASTDGTNEKLFF.